This T cell receptor (beta chain) comes out of a study of cytomegalovirus exposure and HLA in healthy donors. PCR used 60 Vbeta primers and 13 Jbeta primers. Here immunoSEQ multiplex PCR was the method, and the copy in TCRdb shows in-frame clones only, minus some. The sample contains over 100,000 clones, about four fifths of which appear only once. This CDR3 contains 15 residues. V shed 6 bases and J shed 1 base, with 16 bases lying between them. Germline CDR1 and CDR2: SNHLY and FYNNEI. The chain is built from TRBV2 and TRBJ2-7; D perhaps matches TRBD1 (6 bases). Sequenced material: PBMCs. The clonotype comes from a man in his thirties or forties in good health and CMV-seropositive. CDR3 nucleotide sequence: TGTGCCAGCAGCGGGAACAGGGCGGGTTCCTACGAGCAGTACTTC. Residues: CASSGNRAGSYEQYF.